This TCR beta chain was observed in a study of blood T cell repertoires in COVID-19. For the study at large: Italy, Spain and the United States were the sources of the convalescent and acute COVID-19 samples.

Trimming at V came to 5 bases and at J to 0 bases, leaving 9 bases not matched to a gene. Germline CDR1 SGDLS, CDR2 YYNGEE. This CDR3 spans 18 amino acids. Sequencing used immunoSEQ multiplex PCR; TCRdb keeps in-frame clones, though not all of them. There are 130,000 to 150,000 clones in the sample; approximately 85% occur only once, and around 8% lies in the top ten. The sequenced material came from peripheral blood. The chain carries TRBV9 and TRBJ2-3; 13 nucleotides agree with TRBD2. The sequence was collected from a woman aged 55-75 years with COVID-19, enrolled during active disease. CDR3 amino acids: CASSPTSGGSISTDTQYF. CDR3 DNA: TGTGCCAGCAGTCCGACTAGCGGGGGGTCGATTAGCACAGATACGCAGTATTTT.